A selection of T cell receptor beta chains follows, all from one sample in a study of beta chain features in type 1 diabetes. The assay was immunoSEQ multiplex PCR, and TCRdb's table has in-frame clones only and misses some. Among roughly 14,000 clones listed, roughly two fifths were seen once. Sequences were obtained from stem cell memory CD4+ T cells from blood. All receptors derive from a woman aged 40 to 49 in good health. CDR3s include the opening cysteine and the closing phenylalanine or tryptophan. The D gene is left open where the match is weak. The listing skips clone size in some rows; elsewhere it reads once, few, many or a size class.

medium-sized	TRBD2	TRBV7-9	TRBJ2-3	TGTGCCAGCAGCGAGCGGGGTAGCACAGATACGCAGTATTTT	CASSERGSTDTQYF
few	TRBD1	TRBV9	TRBJ1-2	TGTGCCAGCAGCGTAGGGACAGGAACTGTGGGGTATGGCTACACCTTC	CASSVGTGTVGYGYTF
NA	TRBD1	TRBV27	TRBJ1-1	TGTGCCAGCCAGTACAGGGGGAGCACTGAAGCTTTCTTT	CASQYRGSTEAFF
NA	TRBD1	TRBV11-3	TRBJ1-1	TGTGCCAGCAGCTTTACAGGGGCCACTGAAGCTTTCTTT	CASSFTGATEAFF
NA	NA	TRBV6-1	TRBJ2-7	TGTGCCAGCACGCTTAGTCAGGCGACCTCCTACGAGCAGTACTTC	CASTLSQATSYEQYF
NA	NA	TRBV6-5	TRBJ2-3	TGTGCCAGCAGTTACGTCGGGGCAGGGGGGACTGGTACGCAGTATTTT	CASSYVGAGGTGTQYF
few	TRBD1	TRBV19	TRBJ1-1	TGTGCCAGTAGTTTCAGGGGGATGAACACTGAAGCTTTCTTT	CASSFRGMNTEAFF
NA	NA	TRBV9	TRBJ1-1	TGTGCCAGCAGCAAGACAGCGAACACTGAAGCTTTCTTT	CASSKTANTEAFF
NA	TRBD2	TRBV2	TRBJ2-1	TGTGCCAGCAGACTTAGCGGGGGGGCAGGTATCCATGAGCAGTTCTTC	CASRLSGGAGIHEQFF
NA	NA	TRBV19	TRBJ1-5	TGTGCCAGTACCCACAGTAGCAATCAGCCCCAGCATTTT	CASTHSSNQPQHF
NA	NA	TRBV19	TRBJ1-2	TGTGCCAGTAGTATTTCACCCGGAGTTGGAAACTCTAACTATGGCTACACCTTC	CASSISPGVGNSNYGYTF
NA	NA	TRBV7-9	TRBJ1-5	TGTGCCAGCAGCCCTATCGGTGGCAATCAGCCCCAGCATTTT	CASSPIGGNQPQHF
NA	TRBD2	TRBV6-5	TRBJ2-3	TGTGCCAGCAGTGGGCCGGGTGGGCGGGAGGGTCTCGCTTTT	CASSGPGGREGLAF
NA	TRBD1	TRBV6-5	TRBJ2-7	TGTGCCAGCAGATCGGGACAGGGGTTCTACGAGCAGTACTTC	CASRSGQGFYEQYF
once	NA	TRBV21-1	TRBJ2-5	TGTGCCAGCAGCAACGAGAGGGGGCGCGTGCAAGAGACCCAGTACTTC	CASSNERGRVQETQYF
NA	NA	TRBV18	TRBJ2-1	TGTGCCAGCTCACCTCCTACCCTTATTCCCTCGGGACTGGATTTTGAGCAGTTCTTC	CASSPPTLIPSGLDFEQFF
NA	NA	TRBV19	TRBJ2-7	TGTGCCAGTCTATCAAATTCCTACGAGCAGTACTTC	CASLSNSYEQYF
NA	NA	TRBV2	TRBJ1-2	TGTGCCAGCTACAACAGGGTGAACTATGGCTACACCTTC	CASYNRVNYGYTF
few	TRBD2	TRBV19	TRBJ2-5	TGTGCCAGTATAGGACTAGCGGGGGATCAAGAGACCCAGTACTTC	CASIGLAGDQETQYF
NA	TRBD2	TRBV9	TRBJ2-7	TGTGCCAGCAGCGTGACTAGCGGAGACTACGAGCAGTACTTC	CASSVTSGDYEQYF
few	NA	TRBV2	TRBJ2-1	TGTGCCAGCTGGGAAGGGGCACTCGAGCAGTTCTTC	CASWEGALEQFF
NA	NA	TRBV7-9	TRBJ2-1	TGTGCCAGCAGTCTAAAGGGGCAGCTTGAGCAGTTCTTC	CASSLKGQLEQFF
few	NA	TRBV6-5	TRBJ2-7	TGTGCCAGCAGTTACTCTCGACAGTTCGTCGAGCAGTACTTC	CASSYSRQFVEQYF
few	NA	TRBV2	TRBJ1-5	TGTGCCAGCAGTGAAGCGAGTAGCAATCAGCCCCAGCATTTT	CASSEASSNQPQHF
few	TRBD1	TRBV11-2	TRBJ2-7	TGTGCCAGCAGCCGAGGACAGGGAGAAGAGCAGTACTTC	CASSRGQGEEQYF
NA	TRBD1	TRBV7-2	TRBJ1-5	TGTGCCAGCAGCTATACAGGGGGCCCTCAGCCCCAGCATTTT	CASSYTGGPQPQHF
NA	NA	TRBV19	TRBJ1-2	TGTGCCAGTAGTGCGGCCGGGACAAGGGATCGCTACACCTTC	CASSAAGTRDRYTF
medium-sized	NA	TRBV28	TRBJ2-7	TGTGCCAGCAGTACCCCGGGGGAGCAGTACTTC	CASSTPGEQYF
NA	NA	TRBV19	TRBJ1-5	TGTGCCAGTAGTGGCCGGGACTCCAATCAGCCCCAGCATTTT	CASSGRDSNQPQHF
few	NA	TRBV5-1	TRBJ2-3	TGCGCCAGCAGCTTGGAGTGGAGAACTAGCACAGATACGCAGTATTTT	CASSLEWRTSTDTQYF
NA	TRBD2	TRBV5-4	TRBJ2-5	TGTGCCAGCAGCTTGTCCCCGTTTAGCGGGGGGGCTGGGGAGACCCAGTACTTC	CASSLSPFSGGAGETQYF
medium-sized	TRBD1	TRBV29-1	TRBJ2-5	TGCAGCGCTGCATCGGACAGGGGGCGAGAGACCCAGTACTTC	CSAASDRGRETQYF
NA	TRBD1	TRBV6-6	TRBJ2-1	TGTGCCAGCAGTTTTGGGGGACAGAATAACAATGAGCAGTTCTTC	CASSFGGQNNNEQFF
NA	NA	TRBV21-1	TRBJ2-7	TGTGCCAGCAGCTCCGCAAGCGCGGCAGTAGGAGAGCAGTACTTC	CASSSASAAVGEQYF
NA	NA	TRBV13	TRBJ2-1	TGTGCCAGCAGCCCCGGGACTCCGAACAATGAGCAGTTCTTC	CASSPGTPNNEQFF
NA	TRBD2	TRBV28	TRBJ2-5	TGTGCCAGCAGAAGGACTAGCGGCACCCAGTACTTC	CASRRTSGTQYF
once	NA	TRBV5-1	TRBJ1-2	TGCGCCAGCAGCTTGAGCCGCTATAACTATGGCTACACCTTC	CASSLSRYNYGYTF
NA	TRBD1	TRBV5-4	TRBJ2-7	TGTGCCAGCAGCTTGGCCGCGACAGGGATCTCCTACGAGCAGTACTTC	CASSLAATGISYEQYF